This TCR beta chain is from a study of T cell repertoires in cytomegalovirus infection. Study at large: Evidence of both CMV infection and a matching HLA type came from public TCR beta signatures. General observations from the study: CMV-specific TCR beta clonotypes restricted by HLA-C dominated the ex vivo response.

TCRdb re-called the reads through MiXCR, storing one row per CDR3 protein. The sample yields over 450,000 distinct CDR3 sequences, roughly 12% seen once. This clonotype was seen repeatedly, ten times or more. Its antigen is still unknown. V was shortened by 3 bases and J by 6 bases, with 20 bases between the two germline ends. The CDR3 contains 16 residues. Germline V gene data show CDR1 as MDHEN and CDR2 as SYDVKM. This receptor was identified in a human donor in good health (CMV status not recorded). Some clones in this sample may be carry-over from other donors' samples. The chain is built from TRBV28 and TRBJ1-2; a possible D gene is TRBD1 (5 bases). The sample was PBMCs. The CDR3 DNA follows: TGTGCCAGCAGTTTCACATATTCCGGACCACAGGATGGCTACACCTTC. Amino acids: CASSFTYSGPQDGYTF.